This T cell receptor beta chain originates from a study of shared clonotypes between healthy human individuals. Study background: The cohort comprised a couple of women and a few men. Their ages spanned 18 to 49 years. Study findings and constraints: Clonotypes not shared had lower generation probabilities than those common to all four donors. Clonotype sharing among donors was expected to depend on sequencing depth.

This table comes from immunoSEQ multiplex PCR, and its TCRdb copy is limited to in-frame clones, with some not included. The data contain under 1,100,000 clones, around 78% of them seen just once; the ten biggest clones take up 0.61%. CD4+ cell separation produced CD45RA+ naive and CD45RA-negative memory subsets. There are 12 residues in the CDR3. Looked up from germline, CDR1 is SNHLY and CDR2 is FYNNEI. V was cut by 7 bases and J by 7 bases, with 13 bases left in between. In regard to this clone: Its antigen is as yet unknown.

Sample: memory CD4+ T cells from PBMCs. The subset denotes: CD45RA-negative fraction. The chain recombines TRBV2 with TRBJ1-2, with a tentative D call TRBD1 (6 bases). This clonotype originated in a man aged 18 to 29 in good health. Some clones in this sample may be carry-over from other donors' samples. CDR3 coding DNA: TGTGCCAGCAAGGTACAGGGATTTGGCTACACCTTC. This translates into CASKVQGFGYTF.